This T cell receptor beta chain was obtained from a study of T cells in Graves' hyperthyroidism and ophthalmopathy. The CDR3 has 16 residues. V shed 3 bases and J 7 bases; nucleotides not matched to a gene: 10. The germline V gene has CDR1 MNHNS and CDR2 SASEGT. Regions amplified from RNA transcripts were the TCR beta CDR3 regions. The HTBI primer set drove a first-round RT-PCR of the TCR CDR3. A single record per CDR3 protein comes from TCRdb applying MiXCR to the multiplex PCR reads. This sample has 210,000 or so distinct CDR3 sequences; more than 15% occur once, and the top ten carry approximately 46%. This clonotype was found many times.

The material sequenced was blood. The chain combines TRBV6-1 with TRBJ2-3, with 10 bases matching TRBD1. This TCR came from a man aged 50 or older with Graves' hyperthyroidism. DNA of the CDR3: TGTGCCAGCAGTGACCCGGGACAGGGGAAATTTTATACGCAGTATTTT. Its protein is CASSDPGQGKFYTQYF.